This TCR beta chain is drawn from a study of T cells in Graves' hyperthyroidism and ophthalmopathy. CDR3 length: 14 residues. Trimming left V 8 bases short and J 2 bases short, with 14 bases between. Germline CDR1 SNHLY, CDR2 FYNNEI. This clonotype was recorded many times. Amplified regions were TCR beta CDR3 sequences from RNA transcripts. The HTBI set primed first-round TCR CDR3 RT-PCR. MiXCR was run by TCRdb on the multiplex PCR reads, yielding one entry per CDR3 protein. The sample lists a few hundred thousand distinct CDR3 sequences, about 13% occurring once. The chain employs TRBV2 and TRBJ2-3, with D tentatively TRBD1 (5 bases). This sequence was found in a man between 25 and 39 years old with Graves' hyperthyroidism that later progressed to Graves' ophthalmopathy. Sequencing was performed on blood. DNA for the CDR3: TGTGCCAGCTCCCAGACAGTAAACACAGATACGCAGTATTTT. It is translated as CASSQTVNTDTQYF.